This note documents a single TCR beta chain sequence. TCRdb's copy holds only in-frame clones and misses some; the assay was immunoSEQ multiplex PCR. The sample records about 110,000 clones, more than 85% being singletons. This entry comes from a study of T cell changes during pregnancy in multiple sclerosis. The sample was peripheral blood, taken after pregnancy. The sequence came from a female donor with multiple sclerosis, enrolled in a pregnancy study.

The CDR3 region has the DNA TGTGCCAGCAGCTTAGTCAGGCCGTCCTACGAGCAGTACTTC. Protein product: CASSLVRPSYEQYF. The genes are TRBV7-8 and TRBJ2-7; no firm D call. This CDR3 comprises 14 residues. V lost 1 base to trimming and J lost 1 base, with 8 bases between them. Germline V CDR1 and CDR2: SGHVS, FQNEAQ.